The table lists the clone carrying this TCR beta chain with a count of one. What it binds is not known. This entry belongs to a study of T-cell reconstitution after alpha-beta-depleted transplantation in children. Researchers prepared the TCRbeta library using unique molecular identifiers, the study reports. TCRdb re-called the PCR reads through MiXCR, storing one row per CDR3 protein. Of fewer than 500,000 distinct CDR3 sequences in the sample, around two fifths were seen once. Study results and caveats: Reportedly, alpha-beta T cells present about two months post-transplant originated from several hundred expanded clones of graft origin.

Trimming removed 8 bases at V and 4 bases at J, with 13 bases between. The length of the CDR3 is 13 residues. Germline assignment: CDR1 MNHEY and CDR2 SMNVEV (reference sequence). The rearrangement links TRBV27 to TRBJ2-3, with TRBD2 as a possible D gene (5 bases). The TCR comes from a girl between 2 and 10 years old with aplastic anemia, due to receive a stem cell transplant. The starting material was PBMCs, obtained before TCRalphabeta/CD19-depleted stem cell transplant. The CDR3, as DNA: TGTGCCAGCGCCCCGCTCGGGGCAGATACGCAGTATTTT. Protein product: CASAPLGADTQYF.